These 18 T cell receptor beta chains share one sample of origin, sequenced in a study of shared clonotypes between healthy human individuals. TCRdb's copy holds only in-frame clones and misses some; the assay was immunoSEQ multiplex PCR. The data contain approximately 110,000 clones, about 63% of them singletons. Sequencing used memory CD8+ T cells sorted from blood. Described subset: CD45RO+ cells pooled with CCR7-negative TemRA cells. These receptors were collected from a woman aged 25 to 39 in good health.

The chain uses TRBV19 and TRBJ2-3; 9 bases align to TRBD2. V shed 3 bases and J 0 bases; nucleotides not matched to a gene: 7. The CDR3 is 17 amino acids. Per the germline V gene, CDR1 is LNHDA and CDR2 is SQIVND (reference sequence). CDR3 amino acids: CASSIYAGLASTDTQYF. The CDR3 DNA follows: TGTGCCAGTAGTATCTATGCGGGACTAGCTAGCACAGATACGCAGTATTTT.

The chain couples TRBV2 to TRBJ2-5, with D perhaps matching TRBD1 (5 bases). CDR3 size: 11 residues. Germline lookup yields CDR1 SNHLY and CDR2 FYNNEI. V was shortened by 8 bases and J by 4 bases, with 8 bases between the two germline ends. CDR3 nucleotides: TGTGCCAGCGGGGCGCCAGAGACCCAGTACTTC. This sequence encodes CASGAPETQYF.

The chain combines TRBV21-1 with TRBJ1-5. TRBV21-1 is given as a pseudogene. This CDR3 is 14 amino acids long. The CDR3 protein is CASSKVGGYQPQHF. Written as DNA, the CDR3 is TGTGCCAGCAGCAAAGTGGGAGGGTACCAGCCCCAGCATTTT.

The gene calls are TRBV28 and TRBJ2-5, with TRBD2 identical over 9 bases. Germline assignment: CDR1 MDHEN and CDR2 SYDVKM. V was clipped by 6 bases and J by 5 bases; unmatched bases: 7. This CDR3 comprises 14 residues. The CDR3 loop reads CASSIFSGSETQYF. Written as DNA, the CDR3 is TGTGCCAGCAGCATCTTTAGCGGGAGTGAGACCCAGTACTTC. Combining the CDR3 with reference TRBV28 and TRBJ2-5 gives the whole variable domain DVKVTQSSRYLVKRTGEKVFLECVQDMDHENMFWYRQDPGLGLRLIYFSYDVKMKEKGDIPEGYSVSREKKERFSLILESASTNQTSMYLCASSIFSGSETQYFGPGTRLLVL.

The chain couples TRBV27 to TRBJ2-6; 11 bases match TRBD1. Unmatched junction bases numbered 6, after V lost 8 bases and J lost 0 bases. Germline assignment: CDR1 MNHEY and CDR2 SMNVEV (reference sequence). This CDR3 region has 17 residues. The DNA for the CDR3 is TGTGCCAGCGGAACCGGGACAGGGGGCTCTGGGGCCAACGTCCTGACTTTC. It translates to CASGTGTGGSGANVLTF.

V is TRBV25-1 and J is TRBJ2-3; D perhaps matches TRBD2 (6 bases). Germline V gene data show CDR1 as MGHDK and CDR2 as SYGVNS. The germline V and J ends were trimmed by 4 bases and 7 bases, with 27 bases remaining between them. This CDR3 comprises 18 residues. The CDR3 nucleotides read TGTGCCAGCAGTGGCCCTACCCCGGGACTCCCCTTGGGATATACGCAGTATTTT. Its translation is CASSGPTPGLPLGYTQYF.

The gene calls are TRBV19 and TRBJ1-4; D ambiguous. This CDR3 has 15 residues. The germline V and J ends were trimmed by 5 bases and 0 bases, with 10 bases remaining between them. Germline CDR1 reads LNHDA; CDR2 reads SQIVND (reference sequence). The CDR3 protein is CASSVRAATNEKLFF. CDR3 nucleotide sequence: TGTGCCAGTAGTGTAAGGGCGGCAACTAATGAAAAACTGTTTTTT.

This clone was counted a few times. The CDR3 loop is CASRQNLRGFAYEQYF. The CDR3 DNA reads TGTGCCAGCAGACAAAACCTCCGGGGATTTGCGTACGAGCAGTACTTC. The chain links TRBV7-8 to TRBJ2-7; D possibly corresponds to TRBD2 (5 bases). The CDR3 length is 16 residues. The germline V gene has CDR1 SGHVS and CDR2 FQNEAQ. The V gene lost 6 bases and the J gene lost 4 bases, with 22 bases spanning the gap.

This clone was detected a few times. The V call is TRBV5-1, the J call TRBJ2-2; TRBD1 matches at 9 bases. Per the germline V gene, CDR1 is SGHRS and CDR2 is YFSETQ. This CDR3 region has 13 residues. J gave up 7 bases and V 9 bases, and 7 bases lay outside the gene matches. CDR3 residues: CANRQGVNGELFF. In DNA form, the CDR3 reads TGCGCCAACAGACAGGGGGTCAACGGGGAGCTGTTTTTT.

DNA for the CDR3: TGTGCCATCAAAGGGACAGGAGATCAGCCCCAGCATTTT. Translating it yields CAIKGTGDQPQHF. V is TRBV10-3 and J is TRBJ1-5, with 8 nucleotides matching TRBD1. Germline loops: CDR1 ENHRY, CDR2 SYGVKD. The V and J ends lost 7 bases and 5 bases, in that order; junction bases with no gene match: 4. CDR3 size: 13 residues.

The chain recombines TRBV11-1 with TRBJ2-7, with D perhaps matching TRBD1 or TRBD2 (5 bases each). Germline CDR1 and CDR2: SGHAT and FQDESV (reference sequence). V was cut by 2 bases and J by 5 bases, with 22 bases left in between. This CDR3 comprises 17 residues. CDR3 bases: TGTGCCAGCAGCTTAAACGGGGAGTGGGGGAGCCACCACGAGCAGTACTTC. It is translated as CASSLNGEWGSHHEQYF.

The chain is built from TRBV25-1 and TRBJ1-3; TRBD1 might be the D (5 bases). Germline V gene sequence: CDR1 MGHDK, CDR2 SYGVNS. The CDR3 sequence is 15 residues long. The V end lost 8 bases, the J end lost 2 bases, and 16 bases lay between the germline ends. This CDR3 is CASGPGWGTGNTIYF. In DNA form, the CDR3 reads TGTGCCAGCGGCCCCGGTTGGGGCACTGGAAACACCATATATTTT.

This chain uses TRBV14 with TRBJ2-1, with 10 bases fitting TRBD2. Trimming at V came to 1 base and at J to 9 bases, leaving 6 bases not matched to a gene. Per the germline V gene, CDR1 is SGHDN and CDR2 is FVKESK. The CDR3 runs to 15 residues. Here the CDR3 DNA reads TGTGCCAGCAGCCAAGGAGCGGGAGGGCCTGGTGAGCAGTTCTTC. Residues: CASSQGAGGPGEQFF.

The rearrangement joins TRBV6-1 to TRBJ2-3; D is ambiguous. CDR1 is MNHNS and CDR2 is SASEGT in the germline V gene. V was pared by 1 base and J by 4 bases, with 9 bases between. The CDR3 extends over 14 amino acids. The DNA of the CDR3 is TGTGCCAGCAGTGAAGGGCCGACGGCAGATACGCAGTATTTT. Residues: CASSEGPTADTQYF.

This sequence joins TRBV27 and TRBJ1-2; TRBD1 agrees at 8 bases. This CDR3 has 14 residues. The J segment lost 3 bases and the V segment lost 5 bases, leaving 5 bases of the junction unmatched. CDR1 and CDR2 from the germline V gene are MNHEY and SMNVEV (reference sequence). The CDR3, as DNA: TGTGCCAGCAGTGCCGGGACAGGTGACTATGGCTACACCTTC. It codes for CASSAGTGDYGYTF.

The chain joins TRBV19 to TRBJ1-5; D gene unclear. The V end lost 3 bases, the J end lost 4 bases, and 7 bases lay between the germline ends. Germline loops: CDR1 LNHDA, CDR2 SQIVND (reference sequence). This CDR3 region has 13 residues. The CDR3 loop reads CASSMTNNQPQHF. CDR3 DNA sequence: TGTGCCAGTAGTATGACCAATAATCAGCCCCAGCATTTT.

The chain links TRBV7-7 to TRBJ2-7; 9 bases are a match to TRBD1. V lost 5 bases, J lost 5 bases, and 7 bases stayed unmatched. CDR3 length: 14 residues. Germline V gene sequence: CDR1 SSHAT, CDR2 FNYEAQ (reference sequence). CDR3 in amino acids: CASSPGTGRDEQYF. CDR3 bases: TGTGCCAGCAGCCCTGGGACAGGGAGGGACGAGCAGTACTTC.

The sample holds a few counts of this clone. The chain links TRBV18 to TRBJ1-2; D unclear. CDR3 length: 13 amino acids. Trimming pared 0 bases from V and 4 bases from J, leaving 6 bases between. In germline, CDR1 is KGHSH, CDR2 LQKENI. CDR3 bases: TGTGCCAGCTCACCACCACGGGGCTATGGCTACACCTTC. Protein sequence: CASSPPRGYGYTF.